This TCR beta chain emerged from a study of early T cells in non-severe SARS-CoV-2 infection. This clonotype was observed many times. The CDR3 is made up of 13 amino acids. CDR1 MNHNY and CDR2 SVGAGI come from the germline V gene (reference sequence). V was shortened by 4 bases and J by 2 bases, with 8 bases between the two germline ends. In TCRdb, the 5' RACE reads were re-called with MiXCR into one record per CDR3 protein. The table records tens of thousands of distinct CDR3 sequences, about 4.4% of them present only once. The sequenced sample was whole blood. This sequence joins TRBV6-6 and TRBJ1-2; D is perhaps TRBD1 (5 bases). This receptor was identified in an adult who was a healthcare worker with PCR-confirmed SARS-CoV-2 infection or an uninfected control (not recorded which). This CDR3 is CASSSPGNYGYTF. The CDR3 bases are TGTGCCAGCAGTTCCCCAGGGAACTATGGCTACACCTTC.